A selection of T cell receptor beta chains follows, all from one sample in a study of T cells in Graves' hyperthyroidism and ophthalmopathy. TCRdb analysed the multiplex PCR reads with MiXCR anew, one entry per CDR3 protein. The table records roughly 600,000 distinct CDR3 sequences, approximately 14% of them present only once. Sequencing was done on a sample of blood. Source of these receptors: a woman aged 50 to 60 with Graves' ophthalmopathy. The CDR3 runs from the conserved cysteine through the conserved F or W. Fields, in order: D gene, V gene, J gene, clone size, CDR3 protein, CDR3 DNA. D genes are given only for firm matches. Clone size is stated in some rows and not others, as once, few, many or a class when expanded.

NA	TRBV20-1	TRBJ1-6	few	CSARASRGRNSPLHF	TGCAGTGCTAGAGCCTCTCGGGGCCGGAATTCACCCCTCCACTTT
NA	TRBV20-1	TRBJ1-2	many	CSASHMANYGYTF	TGCAGTGCTAGCCATATGGCCAACTATGGCTACACCTTC
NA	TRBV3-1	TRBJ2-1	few	CASSQLIENNEQFF	TGTGCCAGCAGCCAACTGATCGAGAACAATGAGCAGTTCTTC
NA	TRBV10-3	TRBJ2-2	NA	CAISESGNFGELFF	TGTGCCATCAGTGAGTCCGGGAATTTCGGGGAGCTGTTTTTT
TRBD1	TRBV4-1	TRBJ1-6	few	CASSQGFKGAGSPLHF	TGCGCCAGCAGCCAAGGGTTTAAGGGGGCAGGTTCACCCCTCCACTTT
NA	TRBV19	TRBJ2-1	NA	CASSLRPAPRGYNEQFF	TGTGCCAGTAGTCTAAGGCCAGCCCCAAGAGGGTACAATGAGCAGTTCTTC
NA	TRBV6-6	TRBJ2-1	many	CASSYLTRDEQFF	TGTGCCAGCAGTTACTTGACGAGGGATGAGCAGTTCTTC
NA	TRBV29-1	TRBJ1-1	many	CSVVDSLNTEAFF	TGCAGCGTTGTGGACAGCCTGAACACTGAAGCTTTCTTT
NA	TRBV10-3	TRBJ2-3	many	CAISEGLAGDTQYF	TGTGCCATCAGTGAGGGTCTAGCTGGAGATACGCAGTATTTT
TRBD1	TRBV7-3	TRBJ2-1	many	CASSPGQGGFNEQFF	TGTGCCAGCAGCCCGGGACAGGGAGGGTTCAATGAGCAGTTCTTC
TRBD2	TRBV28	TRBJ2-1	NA	CASSFSGTSGGLHNEQFF	TGTGCCAGCAGTTTTTCCGGGACTAGCGGAGGCCTTCACAATGAGCAGTTCTTC
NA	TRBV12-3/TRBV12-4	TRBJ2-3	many	CASSLVVGPSTDTQYF	TGTGCCAGCAGTTTAGTTGTAGGACCAAGCACAGATACGCAGTATTTT
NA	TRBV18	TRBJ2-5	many	CASSPPTIKETQYF	TGTGCCAGCTCACCACCGACCATTAAAGAGACCCAGTACTTC
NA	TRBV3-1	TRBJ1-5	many	CASSQFLGQPQHF	TGTGCCAGCAGCCAATTCTTGGGTCAGCCCCAGCATTTT
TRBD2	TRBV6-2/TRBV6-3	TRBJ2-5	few	CASSPNGLAGTQYF	TGTGCCAGCAGCCCGAACGGACTAGCGGGGACCCAGTACTTC
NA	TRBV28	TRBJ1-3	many	CASSLYLTPPAHSGNTIYF	TGTGCCAGCAGTTTATATCTTACCCCCCCCGCCCATTCTGGAAACACCATATATTTT
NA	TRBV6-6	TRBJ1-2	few	CASSYSLGAGGYTF	TGTGCCAGCAGTTACTCATTAGGGGCGGGTGGCTACACCTTC
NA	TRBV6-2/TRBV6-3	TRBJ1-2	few	CASSYLLRADYGYTF	TGTGCCAGCAGTTACCTTCTAAGGGCTGACTATGGCTACACCTTC
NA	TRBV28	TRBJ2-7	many	CASSLDPLLRYEQYF	TGTGCCAGCAGCTTGGACCCCCTACTGCGATACGAGCAGTACTTC
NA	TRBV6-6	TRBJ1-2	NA	CASSYLWKGHYGYTF	TGTGCCAGCAGTTACCTATGGAAGGGCCACTATGGCTACACCTTC
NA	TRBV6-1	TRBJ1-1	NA	CASGYSEAFF	TGTGCCAGCGGGTATAGTGAAGCTTTCTTT
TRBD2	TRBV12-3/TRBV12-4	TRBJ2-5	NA	CASSPGGAGVETQYF	TGTGCCAGCAGCCCGGGGGGGGCCGGGGTAGAGACCCAGTACTTC
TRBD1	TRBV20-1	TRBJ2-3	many	CSASAWTGLSTDTQYF	TGCAGTGCTAGTGCCTGGACAGGCCTAAGCACAGATACGCAGTATTTT
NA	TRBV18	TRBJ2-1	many	CASSPPSSLRGNEQFF	TGTGCCAGCTCACCACCGAGTTCTCTGAGGGGCAATGAGCAGTTCTTC
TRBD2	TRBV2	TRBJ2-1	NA	CASSPAGGAYNEQFF	TGTGCCAGCAGCCCCGCCGGGGGGGCCTACAATGAGCAGTTCTTC
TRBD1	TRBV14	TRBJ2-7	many	CASSHGQGETYEQYF	TGTGCCAGCAGCCACGGACAGGGGGAGACCTACGAGCAGTACTTC
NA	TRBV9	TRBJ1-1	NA	CASSIRDSNTEAFF	TGTGCCAGCAGCATTCGGGATTCGAACACTGAAGCTTTCTTT
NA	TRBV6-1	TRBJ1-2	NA	CASSDTTGVYSYTF	TGTGCCAGCAGTGACACGACGGGAGTCTATAGCTACACCTTC
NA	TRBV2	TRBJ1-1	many	CARAQEKNTEAFF	TGTGCCAGAGCACAGGAGAAGAACACTGAAGCTTTCTTT
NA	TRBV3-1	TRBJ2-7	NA	CASSQRLRSSAFEQYF	TGTGCCAGCAGCCAGCGCCTCAGGAGTTCGGCCTTCGAGCAGTACTTC
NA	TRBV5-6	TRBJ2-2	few	CASSSIDILNTGELFF	TGTGCCAGCAGCTCGATAGACATTTTGAACACCGGGGAGCTGTTTTTT
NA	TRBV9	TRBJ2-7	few	CASSVGQGLSYEQYF	TGTGCCAGCAGCGTAGGACAGGGACTTAGCTACGAGCAGTACTTC
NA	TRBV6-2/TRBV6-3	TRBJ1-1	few	CASSYRPTRNTEASF	TGTGCCAGCAGTTACCGGCCAACGCGGAACACTGAAGCTTCCTTT
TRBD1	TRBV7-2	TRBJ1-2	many	CASSPGQGRRGYTF	TGTGCCAGCAGCCCCGGACAGGGTAGGCGAGGCTACACCTTC
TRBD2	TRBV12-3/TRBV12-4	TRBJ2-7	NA	CASRNSGTPEQYF	TGTGCCAGCAGGAATAGCGGGACCCCAGAGCAGTACTTC
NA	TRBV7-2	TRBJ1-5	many	CASSLAARVRDQPQHF	TGTGCCAGCAGCTTAGCCGCCAGGGTAAGGGATCAGCCCCAGCATTTT
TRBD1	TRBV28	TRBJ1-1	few	CASITRGKNTEAFF	TGTGCCAGCATCACCAGGGGGAAAAACACTGAAGCTTTCTTT
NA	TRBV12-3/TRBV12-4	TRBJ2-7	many	CASSLNSRGTEQYF	TGTGCCAGCAGTTTAAATTCACGGGGGACCGAGCAGTACTTC
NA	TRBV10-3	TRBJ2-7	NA	CAISDLGEQYF	TGTGCCATCAGTGATCTGGGGGAGCAGTACTTC
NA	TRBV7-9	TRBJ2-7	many	CASSPTGTRHSYEQYF	TGTGCCAGCAGCCCAACCGGGACAAGACACTCCTACGAGCAGTACTTC
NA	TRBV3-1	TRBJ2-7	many	CASSQDFGSYEQYF	TGTGCCAGCAGCCAAGATTTCGGCTCCTACGAGCAGTACTTC
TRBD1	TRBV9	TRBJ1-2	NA	CASSGGKQGAFGYTF	TGTGCCAGCAGCGGGGGAAAACAGGGGGCTTTCGGCTACACCTTC
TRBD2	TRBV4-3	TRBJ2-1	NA	CASSRRMLSGRAAGNEQFF	TGCGCCAGCAGCCGCAGGATGCTTAGCGGGAGGGCCGCGGGGAATGAGCAGTTCTTC
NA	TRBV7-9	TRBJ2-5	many	CASSFTGDSQETQYF	TGTGCCAGCAGCTTTACGGGGGACTCTCAAGAGACCCAGTACTTC
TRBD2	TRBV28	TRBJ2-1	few	CASTTPGLVLFF	TGTGCCAGCACCACACCGGGACTAGTTCTGTTCTTC
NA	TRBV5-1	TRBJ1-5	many	CASSPGPGDSNQPQHF	TGCGCCAGCAGCCCCGGACCGGGTGATAGCAATCAGCCCCAGCATTTT
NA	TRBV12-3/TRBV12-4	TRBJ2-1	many	CASRGTRYEQFF	TGTGCCAGCAGGGGAACTAGATATGAGCAGTTCTTC
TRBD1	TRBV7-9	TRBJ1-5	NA	CASSATGTASNQPQHF	TGTGCCAGCAGCGCTACCGGGACAGCTAGCAATCAGCCCCAGCATTTT
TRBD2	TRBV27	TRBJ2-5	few	CASSSRTSEQETQYF	TGTGCCAGCAGTTCCCGGACTAGCGAGCAAGAGACCCAGTACTTC